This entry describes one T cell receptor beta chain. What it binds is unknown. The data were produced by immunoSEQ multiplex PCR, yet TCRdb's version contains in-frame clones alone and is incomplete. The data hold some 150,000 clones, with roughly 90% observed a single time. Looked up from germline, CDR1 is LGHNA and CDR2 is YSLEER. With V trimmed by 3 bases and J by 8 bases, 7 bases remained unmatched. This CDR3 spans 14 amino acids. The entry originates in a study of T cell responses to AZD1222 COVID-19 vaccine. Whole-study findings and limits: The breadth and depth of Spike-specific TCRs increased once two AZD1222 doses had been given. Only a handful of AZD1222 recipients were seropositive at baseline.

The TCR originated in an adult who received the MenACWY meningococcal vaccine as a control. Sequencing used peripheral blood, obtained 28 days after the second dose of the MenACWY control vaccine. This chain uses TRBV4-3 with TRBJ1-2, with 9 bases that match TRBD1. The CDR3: CASSHNRGQRGYTF. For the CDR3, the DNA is TGCGCCAGCAGCCACAACAGGGGGCAGCGGGGCTACACCTTC.